A single count supports the clone carrying this T cell receptor (beta chain). Assay: immunoSEQ multiplex PCR; the TCRdb copy retains only in-frame clones and omits some. Of about 36,000 clones in the sample, approximately 78% were seen once. These data come from a study of a mutant IDH1 vaccine in newly diagnosed glioma. Study as a whole: Treated patients comprised 62.5% males and approximately 40% females, mean age approximately 37 years. Antecedent treatment encompassed radiotherapy, temozolomide, or their combination; the majority received both.

The sample's time point: baseline, week 1 (first vaccination visit). The treatment here: pre-vaccination baseline after standard-of-care therapy. V lost 4 bases to trimming and J lost 9 bases, with 16 bases between them. Germline V gene lookup returns CDR1 SEHNR and CDR2 FQNEAQ (reference sequence). CDR3 length equals 14 residues. The input for sequencing was PBMCs, taken from a glioma patient treated with radiotherapy, temozolomide or both. The genes are TRBV7-9 and TRBJ2-1; D may be TRBD1 (5 bases). The receptor was isolated from a man between 35 and 55 years old with glioma. Some clones in this sample may be carry-over from other donors' samples. CDR3 nucleotides: TGTGCCAGCAGCTGGGGCGGTGGGCGCGGTGAGCAGTTCTTC. Encoded protein: CASSWGGGRGEQFF.